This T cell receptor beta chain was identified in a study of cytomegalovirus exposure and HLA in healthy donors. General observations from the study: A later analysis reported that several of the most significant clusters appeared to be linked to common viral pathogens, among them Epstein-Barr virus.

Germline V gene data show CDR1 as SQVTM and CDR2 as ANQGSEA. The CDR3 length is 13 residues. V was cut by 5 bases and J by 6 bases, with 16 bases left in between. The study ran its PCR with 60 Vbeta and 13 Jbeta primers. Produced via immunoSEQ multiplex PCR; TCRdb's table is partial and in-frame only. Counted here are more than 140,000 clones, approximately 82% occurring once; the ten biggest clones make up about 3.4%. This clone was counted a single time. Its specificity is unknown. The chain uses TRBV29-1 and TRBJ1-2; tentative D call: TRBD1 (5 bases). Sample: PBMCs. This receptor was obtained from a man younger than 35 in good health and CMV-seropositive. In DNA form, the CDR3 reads TGCAGCGTTCAGGGAGGACGTTCAGATGGCTACACCTTC. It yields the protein CSVQGGRSDGYTF.